This T cell receptor (beta chain) derives from a study of T cell responses to AZD1222 COVID-19 vaccine. Notes on the study in general: Females outnumbered males among donors, who were mostly white British; clonal diversity was possibly underestimated.

About this clone: Its specificity is unknown.

Trimming removed 7 bases at V and 6 bases at J, with 6 bases between. The CDR3 spans 11 residues. Germline-derived CDR1 and CDR2 are MDHEN and SYDVKM. Here immunoSEQ multiplex PCR was the method, and the copy in TCRdb shows in-frame clones only, minus some. The data show approximately 210,000 clones, with 91% seen just once and 3% to 3.5% held by the top ten. The sequences come from peripheral blood, collected 28 days after the second AZD1222 dose. The chain carries TRBV28 and TRBJ1-4; D remains ambiguous. This TCR was recovered from an adult who received the AZD1222 COVID-19 vaccine. The CDR3 coding sequence is TGTGCCAGCAACGGGGATGAAAAACTGTTTTTT. Amino acid sequence: CASNGDEKLFF.